One and the same sample provided the 31 T cell receptor beta chains below, sequenced in a study of blood T cell repertoires in COVID-19. Profiled with immunoSEQ multiplex PCR; TCRdb holds only in-frame clones, not every one. This table holds 300,000 to 400,000 clones, 75% to 90% found once. Input material: peripheral blood. The receptors were sampled from a woman aged 25 to 39 with COVID-19, enrolled during active disease.

This chain links TRBV5-1 with TRBJ1-1; 10 nucleotides match TRBD1. This CDR3 contains 14 residues. Germline V CDR1 and CDR2: SGHRS, YFSETQ. With 4 bases clipped from V and 4 bases from J, the junction kept 4 bases outside the gene matches. The chain's CDR3 is CASSIGQGVTEAFF. CDR3 coding DNA: TGCGCCAGCAGCATCGGACAGGGGGTCACTGAAGCTTTCTTT.

The chain couples TRBV7-7 to TRBJ2-7, with a weak D call TRBD1 (7 bases). Germline V lookup: CDR1 SSHAT, CDR2 FNYEAQ (reference sequence). V gave up 1 base and J gave up 3 bases, with 13 bases separating them. The CDR3 contains 15 residues. The CDR3: CASSLGLGTDYEQYF. CDR3 in DNA: TGTGCCAGCAGCTTAGGACTAGGGACAGACTACGAGCAGTACTTC.

This chain joins TRBV2 and TRBJ2-7, with TRBD1 matching over 7 bases. With V trimmed by 6 bases and J by 3 bases, 11 bases remained unmatched. The V gene's germline CDR1 is SNHLY and CDR2 FYNNEI. This CDR3 contains 15 residues. CDR3 residues: CASSLGQIKVYEQYF. DNA of the CDR3: TGTGCCAGCAGCCTGGGACAGATAAAAGTCTACGAGCAGTACTTC. Drawing the rest from reference TRBV2 and TRBJ2-7, the complete variable domain is EPEVTQTPSHQVTQMGQEVILRCVPISNHLYFYWYRQILGQKVEFLVSFYNNEISEKSEIFDDQFSVERPDGSNFTLKIRSTKLEDSAMYFCASSLGQIKVYEQYFGPGTRLTVT.

This chain links TRBV5-4 with TRBJ1-2, with 7 bases lining up with TRBD1. The CDR3 consists of 15 residues. The trim removed 0 bases at V and 2 bases at J, leaving 4 bases unmatched. Per germline, CDR1 SGHNT and CDR2 YYREEE (reference sequence). In nucleotides, the CDR3 is TGTGCCAGCAGCTTGGAGGGGGCCTTAAACTATGGCTACACCTTC. Amino acids: CASSLEGALNYGYTF.

This rearrangement joins TRBV11-3 to TRBJ1-1, with D perhaps TRBD1 (6 bases). V shed 3 bases and J shed 1 base, with 9 bases lying between them. This CDR3 is 14 amino acids long. Germline V gene data show CDR1 as SGHNT and CDR2 as YENEEA. The CDR3 reads CASSFSGQNTEAFF. The DNA for the CDR3 is TGTGCCAGCAGCTTCTCGGGACAGAACACTGAAGCTTTCTTT.

This clone was counted a single time. V usage is TRBV3-1 (or the pseudogene TRBV3-2) and J usage is TRBJ2-1; 8 bases map to TRBD2. The CDR3 length is 14 residues. Germline-derived CDR1 and CDR2 are LGHDT and YNNKEL (reference sequence). The V gene end was trimmed by 0 bases and the J gene end by 10 bases; junction bases not matched to a gene: 5. CDR3 in DNA: TGTGCCAGCAGCCAAGATAGGACTAGCCCCGAGCAGTTCTTC. It specifies CASSQDRTSPEQFF.

A note on this clone: In the same sample, other DNA sequences code for this CDR3. The V call is TRBV11-2, the J call TRBJ1-1, with D possibly being TRBD1 (5 bases). The V gene lost 1 base and the J gene lost 5 bases, with 11 bases spanning the gap. The CDR3 contains 14 residues. The germline V gene has CDR1 SGHAT and CDR2 FQNNGV. The CDR3 sequence: CASSLGGRGTEAFF. The CDR3 DNA is TGTGCCAGCAGCTTAGGAGGGCGGGGGACTGAAGCTTTCTTT. Combining the CDR3 with reference TRBV11-2 and TRBJ1-1 gives the whole variable domain EAGVAQSPRYKIIEKRQSVAFWCNPISGHATLYWYQQILGQGPKLLIQFQNNGVVDDSQLPKDRFSAERLKGVDSTLKIQPAKLEDSAVYLCASSLGGRGTEAFFGQGTRLTVV.

The rearrangement uses TRBV10-1 and TRBJ2-2; TRBD2 matches 9 bases. Germline V gives CDR1 WNHNN, CDR2 SYGVQD (reference sequence). The CDR3 has 14 residues. The J segment lost 6 bases and the V segment lost 8 bases, leaving 7 bases of the junction unmatched. CDR3 nucleotide sequence: TGCGCCAGCGGAAGCGGGAGGACCCCCGGGGAGCTGTTTTTT. Translated: CASGSGRTPGELFF.

The CDR3 nucleotides are TGCGCCAGCAGCGCGGGAGCAGGAAACACCATATATTTT. It specifies CASSAGAGNTIYF. This chain uses TRBV5-1 with TRBJ1-3; D gene ambiguous. This CDR3 has 13 amino acids. Germline V gene sequence: CDR1 SGHRS, CDR2 YFSETQ. The ends were cut back, 4 bases at V and 4 bases at J, with 9 bases in the middle.

The genes are TRBV5-4 and TRBJ1-6; 11 positions match TRBD1. CDR3 length equals 15 residues. Per the germline V gene, CDR1 is SGHNT and CDR2 is YYREEE (reference sequence). V lost 0 bases to trimming and J lost 9 bases; unmatched junction nucleotides: 2. The CDR3 reads CASSLGTGGFSPLHF. The DNA of the CDR3 is TGTGCCAGCAGCTTGGGGACAGGGGGCTTTTCACCCCTCCACTTT.

The chain uses TRBV3-1 (or the pseudogene TRBV3-2) and TRBJ2-1; the D gene is possibly TRBD2 (6 bases). Looked up from germline, CDR1 is LGHDT and CDR2 is YNNKEL (reference sequence). Trimming took off 1 base at V and 7 bases at J, with 14 bases between the two ends. The CDR3 is 15 residues long. The CDR3 region has the DNA TGTGCCAGCAGCCAAGGGCGGGAACCCTGGAATGAGCAGTTCTTC. Translation gives CASSQGREPWNEQFF.

V and J are TRBV19 and TRBJ1-1; 7 positions match TRBD1. The V gene end was trimmed by 10 bases and the J gene end by 4 bases; junction bases not matched to a gene: 9. The CDR3 runs 13 residues. Germline loops: CDR1 LNHDA, CDR2 SQIVND (reference sequence). The CDR3 DNA is TGTGCCACCGAGGACAGGTTGGGCACTGAAGCTTTCTTT. Translating it yields CATEDRLGTEAFF.

The chain links TRBV11-3 to TRBJ2-7, with 7 bases that match TRBD1. The germline V gene encodes CDR1 SGHNT and CDR2 YENEEA. The CDR3 consists of 13 residues. V dropped 5 bases and J dropped 7; count of bases not matched to a gene: 8. CDR3 coding DNA: TGTGCCAGCAGCCCCGCTGCAGGGGGTGAGCAGTACTTC. The encoded protein is CASSPAAGGEQYF.

The chain joins TRBV9 to TRBJ2-1; maybe TRBD1 (5 bases). The CDR3 covers 20 residues. V was cut by 0 bases and J by 2 bases, with 24 bases left in between. The germline gives CDR1 SGDLS, CDR2 YYNGEE. Written as DNA, the CDR3 is TGTGCCAGCAGCGTAGAAGGGGTGTCGGTTGGCCGAAAACCCTACAATGAGCAGTTCTTC. Its protein product is CASSVEGVSVGRKPYNEQFF.

V is TRBV18 and J is TRBJ2-7, with TRBD2 as a possible D gene (5 bases). Trimming took off 3 bases at V and 0 bases at J, with 6 bases between the two ends. Germline V gene sequence: CDR1 KGHSH, CDR2 LQKENI. CDR3 size: 13 residues. CDR3 nucleotides: TGTGCCAGCTCACCCGGACTCTCCTACGAGCAGTACTTC. This encodes CASSPGLSYEQYF.

V and J are TRBV5-5 and TRBJ2-7; TRBD2 matches at 7 bases. Losses at the gene ends were 5 bases for V and 5 bases for J; bases not matched to a gene: 16. The CDR3 covers 16 residues. Germline V CDR1 and CDR2: SGHKS, YYEKEE (reference sequence). The CDR3 spells CASSLSAGLVSNEQYF. DNA for the CDR3: TGTGCCAGCAGTCTGAGTGCAGGACTAGTTAGCAACGAGCAGTACTTC. Filled out from reference TRBV5-5 and TRBJ2-7, the complete variable domain reads DAGVTQSPTHLIKTRGQQVTLRCSPISGHKSVSWYQQVLGQGPQFIFQYYEKEERGRGNFPDRFSARQFPNYSSELNVNALLLGDSALYLCASSLSAGLVSNEQYFGPGTRLTVT.

The chain has TRBV9 and TRBJ1-2, with TRBD1 as a possible D gene (6 bases). The CDR3 length is 14 residues. Between the trimmed V and J ends, which lost 2 bases and 7 bases, there was a span of 15 bases. Germline V gene data show CDR1 as SGDLS and CDR2 as YYNGEE. The CDR3 DNA sequence: TGTGCCAGCAGCGTCCGACAGGATGCAGGTGGCTACACCTTC. Its translation is CASSVRQDAGGYTF.

The chain carries TRBV11-2 and TRBJ2-5; TRBD1 matches 11 bases. This CDR3 has 17 residues. V was pared by 4 bases and J by 5 bases, with 12 bases of the junction left unmatched. In germline, CDR1 is SGHAT, CDR2 FQNNGV. CDR3 in amino acids: CASSSGQGQGAGETQYF. DNA of the CDR3: TGTGCCAGCAGCTCCGGACAAGGACAGGGGGCAGGGGAGACCCAGTACTTC.

The chain couples TRBV6-6 to TRBJ2-7, with D perhaps matching TRBD2 (6 bases). CDR1 and CDR2 (germline): MNHNY, SVGAGI (reference sequence). V gave up 0 bases and J gave up 2 bases, with 11 bases separating them. This CDR3 region has 15 residues. CDR3 bases: TGTGCCAGCAGTTACTCGGGGCGGGGAACCTACGAGCAGTACTTC. Protein: CASSYSGRGTYEQYF.

The V and J genes are TRBV29-1 and TRBJ1-2; 7 bases map to TRBD1. V was pared by 7 bases and J by 8 bases, with 10 bases of the junction left unmatched. This CDR3 is built from 12 residues. The germline gives CDR1 SQVTM, CDR2 ANQGSEA. Here the CDR3 DNA reads TGCAGCGCTGGTCAGGGGGTATCGGGCTACACCTTC. This encodes CSAGQGVSGYTF.

This clone showed up many times. This sequence joins TRBV3-1 (or the pseudogene TRBV3-2) and TRBJ2-7, with D possibly being TRBD1 (5 bases). The V gene lost 5 bases and the J gene lost 4 bases, with 12 bases spanning the gap. The CDR3 is 13 residues long. Germline V CDR1 and CDR2: LGHDT, YNNKEL (reference sequence). Here the CDR3 reads CASSSHPGYEQYF. The CDR3 bases are TGTGCCAGCAGCTCCCATCCAGGGTACGAGCAGTACTTC.

This chain links TRBV19 with TRBJ2-2; D is perhaps TRBD1 (6 bases). CDR1 is LNHDA and CDR2 is SQIVND in the germline V gene (reference sequence). Trimming removed 11 bases at V and 0 bases at J, with 19 bases between. The CDR3 extends over 16 amino acids. The CDR3, as DNA: TGTGCCTCAGGGGTAGGGCGGTCCCCGAACACCGGGGAGCTGTTTTTT. Its protein is CASGVGRSPNTGELFF.

The chain combines TRBV5-1 with TRBJ2-2, with a possible D match to TRBD2 (6 bases). Trimming removed 1 base at V and 5 bases at J, with 18 bases between. The CDR3 is made up of 17 amino acids. Germline V gene data show CDR1 as SGHRS and CDR2 as YFSETQ. The CDR3 DNA reads TGCGCCAGCAGCTTGTTTAGCGGAGATGGGTTGACCGGGGAGCTGTTTTTT. It encodes CASSLFSGDGLTGELFF.

The count of this clone is one. The V call is TRBV5-1, the J call TRBJ1-1, with TRBD1 matching over 11 bases. V lost 1 base and J lost 5; bases outside the gene matches: 10. Germline V lookup: CDR1 SGHRS, CDR2 YFSETQ. The CDR3 has 17 residues. The CDR3 protein is CASSLTGHGTGGTEAFF. The CDR3 coding sequence is TGCGCCAGCAGCTTGACCGGCCATGGGACAGGGGGGACTGAAGCTTTCTTT.

This chain links TRBV2 with TRBJ2-7, with 9 bases that match TRBD2. Germline trimming cut 0 bases from V and 4 bases from J; bases unmatched to any gene: 4. Germline V gene data show CDR1 as SNHLY and CDR2 as FYNNEI. This CDR3 is 15 amino acids long. The CDR3 region has the DNA TGTGCCAGCAGTGAAGCCCGGACTAGCGAGTACGAGCAGTACTTC. Its translation: CASSEARTSEYEQYF.

This sequence joins TRBV11-1 and TRBJ2-1, with 9 positions matching TRBD2. Germline-derived CDR1 and CDR2 are SGHAT and FQDESV (reference sequence). With 4 bases clipped from V and 8 bases from J, the junction kept 6 bases outside the gene matches. The length of the CDR3 is 14 residues. CDR3 sequence reads: CASSSRTSDHEQFF. DNA of the CDR3: TGTGCCAGCAGCTCTCGGACTAGCGACCATGAGCAGTTCTTC.

The rearrangement joins TRBV7-2 to TRBJ2-1, with 8 bases identical to TRBD2. In germline, CDR1 is SGHTA, CDR2 FQGNSA. V shed 3 bases and J 7 bases; nucleotides not matched to a gene: 8. The CDR3 runs 15 residues. The CDR3 region is CASSFGGRPRNEQFF. The DNA of the CDR3 is TGTGCCAGCAGCTTTGGCGGGAGGCCGAGGAATGAGCAGTTCTTC.

This sequence joins TRBV19 and TRBJ2-6, with 7 bases aligning to TRBD1. CDR1 LNHDA and CDR2 SQIVND come from the germline V gene (reference sequence). The CDR3 has 17 amino acids. Trimming took 7 bases from V and 0 from J; bases not matched to a gene: 9. CDR3 region: CASTPTGTFSGANVLTF. CDR3 coding DNA: TGTGCCAGTACTCCGACAGGGACATTCTCTGGGGCCAACGTCCTGACTTTC.

The V gene is TRBV4-2, the J gene TRBJ2-1, with D maybe TRBD2 (7 bases). Germline CDR1 LGHNA, CDR2 YNFKEQ. This CDR3 contains 15 residues. Trimming shortened V by 0 bases and J by 4 bases, and 10 bases separated the two germline ends. The CDR3 DNA reads TGTGCCAGCAGCCAAGAGGGGAGGGGGTACAATGAGCAGTTCTTC. It encodes CASSQEGRGYNEQFF.

V gene TRBV4-1 combines with J gene TRBJ1-3, with D uncertain. The CDR3 has 17 amino acids. CDR1 is MGHRA and CDR2 is YSYEKL in the germline V gene. V lost 0 bases, J lost 0 bases, and 12 bases lay in between. DNA for the CDR3: TGCGCCAGCAGCCAAGATGTAAGTTACTACTCTGGAAACACCATATATTTT. It codes for CASSQDVSYYSGNTIYF.

This clone was seen a single time. V is TRBV6-5 and J is TRBJ1-4; 7 bases agree with TRBD1. This CDR3 region has 15 residues. CDR1 and CDR2 from the germline V gene are MNHEY and SVGAGI. V dropped 2 bases and J dropped 5; count of bases not matched to a gene: 5. The CDR3 nucleotides read TGTGCCAGCAGTTACGGGACAGTACCGAATGAAAAACTGTTTTTT. This sequence encodes CASSYGTVPNEKLFF.